This T cell receptor beta chain was identified during a study of technical replicates of blood from a handful of donors. Method: immunoSEQ multiplex PCR; TCRdb's copy keeps in-frame clones and lacks some. This table has 75,000 to 85,000 clones, approximately 96% appearing once. The CDR3 spans 14 residues. With V trimmed by 10 bases and J by 5 bases, 13 bases remained unmatched. Germline V CDR1 and CDR2: MDHEN, SYDVKM. This chain uses TRBV28 with TRBJ2-5; 7 bases are a match to TRBD1. The source is a human donor in good health. Sequenced: T cells isolated from PBMCs. The DNA of the CDR3 is TGTGCCACCTCGGAGCTAAGGGGGCTCGAGACCCAGTACTTC. It codes for CATSELRGLETQYF.